This T cell receptor beta chain was sequenced for a study of T cell clonotyping in hematopoietic cell transplantation. Study at large: Pretransplant recipient samples were taken after cytoreduction.

Clones were sequenced by immunoSEQ multiplex PCR, and TCRdb holds only the in-frame ones, with some missing. The sample has tens of thousands of clones, almost 97% seen once; the top ten hold 1.5% to 2%. Time point indicated: recipient sample about 28 days before transplant, after cytoreduction. The sample was peripheral blood mononuclear cells, taken before stem cell transplant. This clonotype was sampled from a woman in her forties or fifties with acute myeloid leukemia. Some clones in this sample may be carry-over from other donors' samples.

CDR3 in amino acids: CASTPWDGLGYTF. CDR3 nucleotides: TGTGCCAGTACCCCTTGGGACGGACTTGGCTACACCTTC. The gene calls are TRBV19 and TRBJ1-2; maybe TRBD1 (5 bases). V lost 7 bases, J lost 7 bases, and 16 bases lay in between. CDR3 length: 13 residues. Germline V CDR1 and CDR2: LNHDA, SQIVND (reference sequence).